These T cell receptor beta chains were read from a single sample in a study of response to subunit inactivated influenza vaccine. TCRdb redid the calling of the RT-PCR reads with MiXCR, one entry per CDR3 protein. The sample carries 500,000 to 600,000 distinct CDR3 sequences, approximately 15% recorded once. The starting material was CD4+ T cells sorted from PBMCs, obtained 23 months after vaccination. These receptors were taken from a man aged 50 to 75 who received an inactivated influenza vaccine. The CDR3 runs from the conserved cysteine through the conserved F or W. D genes are given only for firm matches. Not all rows give a size; the values are once, few, many and, for expanded clones, a class.

TRBV24-1	few	TRBJ2-7	-	CATSAEGYEQYF	TGTGCCACCAGTGCGGAAGGCTACGAGCAGTACTTC
TRBV12-3/TRBV12-4	-	TRBJ1-5	-	CASTWGLTNQPQHF	TGTGCCAGCACCTGGGGACTTACAAATCAGCCCCAGCATTTT
TRBV5-1	few	TRBJ2-2	TRBD1	CASTKGDRDTGELFF	TGCGCCAGCACCAAAGGGGACAGGGACACCGGGGAGCTGTTTTTT
TRBV29-1	-	TRBJ2-3	TRBD1	CSVARDRATDTQYF	TGCAGCGTCGCTCGGGACAGGGCCACAGATACGCAGTATTTT
TRBV15	-	TRBJ1-1	-	CATSPKRQSEAFF	TGTGCCACCAGTCCCAAACGCCAGTCTGAAGCTTTCTTT
TRBV5-3	once	TRBJ2-3	TRBD1	CASSLRQGIPTDTQYF	TGTGCCAGCAGCCTCCGACAGGGGATTCCCACAGATACGCAGTATTTT
TRBV20-1	few	TRBJ2-5	-	CSARGPTGGEETQYF	TGCAGTGCTAGAGGCCCCACCGGGGGCGAAGAGACCCAGTACTTC
TRBV12-3/TRBV12-4	-	TRBJ1-3	-	CASSFQGYSGNTIYF	TGTGCCAGCAGTTTTCAGGGGTATTCCGGAAACACCATATATTTT
TRBV30	-	TRBJ2-4	-	CAWEDQNIQYF	TGTGCCTGGGAGGACCAAAACATTCAGTACTTC
TRBV3-1	few	TRBJ2-7	-	CASSRTRRSYEQYF	TGTGCCAGCAGCCGGACAAGGAGGTCCTACGAGCAGTACTTC
TRBV9	few	TRBJ2-3	-	CASSVAFGFTDTQYF	TGTGCCAGCAGCGTAGCTTTCGGGTTTACAGATACGCAGTATTTT
TRBV5-5	many	TRBJ2-7	TRBD1	CASSLRQGSYEQYF	TGTGCCAGCAGCTTGAGACAGGGGTCCTACGAGCAGTACTTC
TRBV19	few	TRBJ2-1	-	CASTFSGSSYNEQFF	TGTGCCAGTACCTTTAGCGGAAGCTCCTACAATGAGCAGTTCTTC
TRBV4-2	few	TRBJ2-3	-	CASSQEERGTDTQYF	TGTGCCAGCAGCCAAGAGGAAAGGGGCACAGATACGCAGTATTTT
TRBV10-3	-	TRBJ2-5	TRBD1	CAISKGQGAHETQYF	TGTGCCATCAGTAAAGGACAGGGGGCGCATGAGACCCAGTACTTC
TRBV6-1	few	TRBJ2-7	TRBD2	CASSASGSYEQYF	TGTGCCAGCAGTGCTAGCGGATCCTACGAGCAGTACTTC
TRBV6-1	many	TRBJ1-2	-	CASRTGVNYGYTF	TGTGCCAGCAGAACCGGGGTTAACTATGGCTACACCTTC
TRBV6-6	few	TRBJ2-3	TRBD2	CASSAGTSHTQYF	TGTGCCAGCAGTGCCGGGACTAGCCATACGCAGTATTTT
TRBV28	few	TRBJ2-5	TRBD2	CASSLLAEGETQYF	TGTGCCAGCAGTTTACTAGCGGAAGGGGAGACCCAGTACTTC
TRBV7-9	-	TRBJ1-4	-	CASSLTRNEKLFF	TGTGCCAGCAGCTTAACCCGGAATGAAAAACTGTTTTTT
TRBV11-2	few	TRBJ2-5	TRBD1	CASSLGRDRTPRTQYF	TGTGCCAGCAGCTTAGGGCGGGACAGGACCCCTAGGACCCAGTACTTC
TRBV4-3	few	TRBJ2-7	-	CASSQGTWRSEQYF	TGCGCCAGCAGCCAAGGGACCTGGCGGAGCGAGCAGTACTTC
TRBV12-3/TRBV12-4	many	TRBJ2-5	-	CASRLTGETQYF	TGTGCCAGCAGACTAACAGGAGAGACCCAGTACTTC
TRBV7-2	-	TRBJ2-3	TRBD1	CASSPIGQGRADTQYF	TGTGCCAGCAGCCCGATAGGACAGGGTCGGGCAGATACGCAGTATTTT
TRBV24-1	many	TRBJ1-2	-	CATSDSQGIYGYTF	TGTGCCACCAGTGATTCTCAGGGCATATATGGCTACACCTTC
TRBV6-1	many	TRBJ2-3	-	CASSEAGQGLADTQYF	TGTGCCAGCAGTGAAGCTGGCCAAGGTTTAGCAGATACGCAGTATTTT
TRBV3-1	-	TRBJ2-5	TRBD2	CASSPTGTSVETQYF	TGTGCCAGCAGCCCAACCGGGACTAGCGTAGAGACCCAGTACTTC
TRBV2	few	TRBJ2-2	TRBD2	CASSEPPGGTGELFF	TGTGCCAGCAGTGAACCCCCGGGGGGCACCGGGGAGCTGTTTTTT